This T cell receptor (beta chain) was recorded in a study of cytomegalovirus exposure and HLA in healthy donors. Study conclusions and caveats: In a later analysis, at a false discovery rate of 0.05, approximately 16,000 TCR beta sequences matched HLA alleles. Among TCR beta chains of equal frequency, HLA-associated ones were more clonally expanded in a later analysis. Highest at DRB1 and lowest at HLA-C, TCR association rates differed among HLA loci in a later analysis. Prior analysis indicated that the majority of TCR beta V segments exhibited productivity approximately 87% or approximately 30% of the time.

This clone has more than one count but fewer than ten. Its antigen remains unknown. PCR amplification relied on 60 Vbeta primers (plus 13 Jbeta primers). Sequencing was performed with immunoSEQ multiplex PCR; in TCRdb, only in-frame clones are kept and a portion is missing. The sample lists 80,000 or so clones; 75% to 85% were seen once. The source of this sequence is a man aged 40-50 years in good health and CMV-seronegative. The material sequenced was PBMCs.

CDR3 amino acids: CASSFGQGGTYEQYF. CDR3 in DNA: TGTGCCAGCAGCTTCGGACAGGGGGGGACCTACGAGCAGTACTTC. The V and J genes are TRBV7-2 and TRBJ2-7, with TRBD1 matching 10 bases. CDR1 SGHTA and CDR2 FQGNSA come from the germline V gene. CDR3 size: 15 residues. Unmatched junction bases numbered 4, after V lost 3 bases and J lost 2 bases.